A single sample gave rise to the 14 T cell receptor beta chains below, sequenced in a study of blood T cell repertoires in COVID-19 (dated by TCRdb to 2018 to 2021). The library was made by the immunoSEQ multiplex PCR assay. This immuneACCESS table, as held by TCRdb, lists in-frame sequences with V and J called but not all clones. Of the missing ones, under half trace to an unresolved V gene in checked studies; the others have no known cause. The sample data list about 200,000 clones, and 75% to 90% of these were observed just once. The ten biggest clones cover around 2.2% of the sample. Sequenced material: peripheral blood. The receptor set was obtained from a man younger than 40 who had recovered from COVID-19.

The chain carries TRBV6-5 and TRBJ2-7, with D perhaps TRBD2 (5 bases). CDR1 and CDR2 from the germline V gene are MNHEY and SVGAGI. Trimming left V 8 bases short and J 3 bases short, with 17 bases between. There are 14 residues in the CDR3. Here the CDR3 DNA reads TGTGCCAGCGTGGGGAATGCAGGAGGCTACGAGCAGTACTTC. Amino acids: CASVGNAGGYEQYF.

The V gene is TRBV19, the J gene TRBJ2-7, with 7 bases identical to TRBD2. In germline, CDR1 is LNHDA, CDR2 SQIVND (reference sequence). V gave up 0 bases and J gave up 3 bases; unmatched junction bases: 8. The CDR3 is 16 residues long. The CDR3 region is CASSIDPERGGYEQYF. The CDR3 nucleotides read TGTGCCAGTAGTATAGATCCGGAGCGGGGTGGCTACGAGCAGTACTTC.

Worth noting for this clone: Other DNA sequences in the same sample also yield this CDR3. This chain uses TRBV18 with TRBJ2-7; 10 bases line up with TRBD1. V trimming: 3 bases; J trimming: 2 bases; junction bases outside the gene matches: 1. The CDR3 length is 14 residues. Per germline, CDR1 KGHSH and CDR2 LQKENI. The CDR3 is CASSPGTGAYEQYF. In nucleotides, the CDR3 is TGTGCCAGCTCACCCGGGACAGGGGCCTACGAGCAGTACTTC.

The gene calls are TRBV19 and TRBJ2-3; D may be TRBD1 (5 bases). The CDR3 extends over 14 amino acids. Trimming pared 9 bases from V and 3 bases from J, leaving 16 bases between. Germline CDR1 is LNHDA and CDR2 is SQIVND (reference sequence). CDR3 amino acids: CASNQKGETDTQYF. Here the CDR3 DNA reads TGTGCCAGCAATCAAAAAGGGGAAACAGATACGCAGTATTTT.

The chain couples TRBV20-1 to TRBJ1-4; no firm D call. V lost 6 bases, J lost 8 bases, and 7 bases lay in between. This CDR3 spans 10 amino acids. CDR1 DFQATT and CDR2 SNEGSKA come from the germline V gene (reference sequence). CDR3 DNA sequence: TGCAGTGCCGAGCTCGAAAAACTGTTTTTT. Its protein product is CSAELEKLFF.

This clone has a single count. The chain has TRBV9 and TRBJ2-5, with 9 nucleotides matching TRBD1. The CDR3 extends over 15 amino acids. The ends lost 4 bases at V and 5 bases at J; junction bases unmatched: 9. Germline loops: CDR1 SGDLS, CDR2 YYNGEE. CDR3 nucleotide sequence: TGTGCCAGCAGCCCTTGGACAGGGGTTAAGGAGACCCAGTACTTC. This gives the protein CASSPWTGVKETQYF.

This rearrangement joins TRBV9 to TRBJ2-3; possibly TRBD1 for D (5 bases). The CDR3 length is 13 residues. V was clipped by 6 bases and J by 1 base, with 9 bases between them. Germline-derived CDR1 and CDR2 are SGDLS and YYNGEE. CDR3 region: CASTARGTDTQYF. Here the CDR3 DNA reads TGTGCCAGCACCGCCAGGGGCACAGATACGCAGTATTTT.

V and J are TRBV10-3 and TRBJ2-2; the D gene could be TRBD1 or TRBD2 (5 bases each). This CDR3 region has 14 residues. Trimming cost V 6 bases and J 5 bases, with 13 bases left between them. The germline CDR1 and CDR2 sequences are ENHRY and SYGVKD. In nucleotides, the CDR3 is TGTGCCATCAGAGAGGGGCTGGAAACCGGGGAGCTGTTTTTT. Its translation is CAIREGLETGELFF.

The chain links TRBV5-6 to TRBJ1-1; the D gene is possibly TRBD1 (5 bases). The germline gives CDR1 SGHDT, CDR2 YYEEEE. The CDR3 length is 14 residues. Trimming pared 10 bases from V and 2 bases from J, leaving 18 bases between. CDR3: CAGAPHRTNTEAFF. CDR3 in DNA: TGTGCCGGGGCCCCACACAGGACCAACACTGAAGCTTTCTTT.

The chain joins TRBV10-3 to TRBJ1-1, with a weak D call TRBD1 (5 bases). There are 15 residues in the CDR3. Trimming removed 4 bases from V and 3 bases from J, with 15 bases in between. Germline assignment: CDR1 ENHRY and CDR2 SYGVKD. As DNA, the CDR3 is TGTGCCATCAGTGCTCCGGATAGGGGTGACACTGAAGCTTTCTTT. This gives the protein CAISAPDRGDTEAFF.

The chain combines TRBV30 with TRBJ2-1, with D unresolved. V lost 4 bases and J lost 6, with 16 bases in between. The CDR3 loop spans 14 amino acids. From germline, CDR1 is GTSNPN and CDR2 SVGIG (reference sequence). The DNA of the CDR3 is TGTGCCTGGATCGAGCCCTGGAGCCGCAATGAGCAGTTCTTC. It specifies CAWIEPWSRNEQFF. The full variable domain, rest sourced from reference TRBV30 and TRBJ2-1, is SQTIHQWPATLVQPVGSPLSLECTVEGTSNPNLYWYRQAAGRGLQLLFYSVGIGQISSEVPQNLSASRPQDRQFILSSKKLLLSDSGFYLCAWIEPWSRNEQFFGPGTRLTVL.

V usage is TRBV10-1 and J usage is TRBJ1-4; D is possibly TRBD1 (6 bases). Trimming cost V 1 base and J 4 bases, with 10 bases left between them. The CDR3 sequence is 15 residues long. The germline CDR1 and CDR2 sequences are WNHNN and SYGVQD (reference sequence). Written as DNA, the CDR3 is TGCGCCAGCAGTGAGTTGACAGGTGGTAATGAAAAACTGTTTTTT. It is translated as CASSELTGGNEKLFF.

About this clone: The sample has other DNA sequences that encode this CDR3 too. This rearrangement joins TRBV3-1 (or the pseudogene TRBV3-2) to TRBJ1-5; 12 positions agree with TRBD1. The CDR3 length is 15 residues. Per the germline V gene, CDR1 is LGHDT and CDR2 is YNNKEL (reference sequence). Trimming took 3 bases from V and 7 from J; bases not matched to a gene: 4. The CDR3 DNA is TGTGCCAGCAGCCAGGGACAGGGGGCCGGCCAGCCCCAGCATTTT. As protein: CASSQGQGAGQPQHF.

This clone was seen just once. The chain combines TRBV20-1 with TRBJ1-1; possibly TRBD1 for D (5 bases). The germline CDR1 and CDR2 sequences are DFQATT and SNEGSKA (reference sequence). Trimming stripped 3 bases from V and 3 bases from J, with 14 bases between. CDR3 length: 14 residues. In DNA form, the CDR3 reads TGCAGTGCTAGTTCGGGGGTGAGGTACACTGAAGCTTTCTTT. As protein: CSASSGVRYTEAFF.